The rows below give T cell receptor beta chains drawn from one sample of a study of T-cell memory formation after mild COVID-19. TCRdb itself ran the 5' RACE reads through MiXCR, one entry per CDR3 protein. The sample has 150,000 to 200,000 distinct CDR3 sequences; 16% are singletons. The sample comprised PBMCs or a T cell subset sorted from them (not recorded which). The receptors derive from an adult woman who had mild COVID-19 (a few samples of this study predate the infection). Cell type and time point are not known. Each CDR3 is given without its conserved first and last residue.

V	J	length	CDR3
TRBV6-2/TRBV6-3	TRBJ1-2	11	ASRDTQNYGYT
TRBV20-1	TRBJ2-7	11	SVGQGVSYEQY
TRBV15	TRBJ2-4	14	ATSRDEQRGGNIQY
TRBV30	TRBJ2-3	15	AWSVGSLAADTDTQY
TRBV9	TRBJ1-1	12	ASSVAWRATEAF
TRBV20-1	TRBJ1-5	10	SARGVNQPQH
TRBV5-5	TRBJ1-1	12	ASSLPGARTEAF
TRBV12-3/TRBV12-4	TRBJ1-2	14	ASSLWQDTPSSGYT
TRBV5-1	TRBJ2-3	13	ASERARRGADTQY
TRBV5-6	TRBJ2-2	13	ASSLPVAGRGELF
TRBV20-1	TRBJ2-1	16	SADPLNLAGGLYNEQF
TRBV5-8	TRBJ2-1	13	ASSLPAGGRDEQF
TRBV12-3/TRBV12-4	TRBJ1-1	12	ASSLVGKSAEAF
TRBV14	TRBJ2-3	16	ASSQTASGRVKADTQY
TRBV9	TRBJ1-1	15	ASSVGGSGGTNTEAF
TRBV23-1	TRBJ2-3	15	ASSHYVAGASTDTQY